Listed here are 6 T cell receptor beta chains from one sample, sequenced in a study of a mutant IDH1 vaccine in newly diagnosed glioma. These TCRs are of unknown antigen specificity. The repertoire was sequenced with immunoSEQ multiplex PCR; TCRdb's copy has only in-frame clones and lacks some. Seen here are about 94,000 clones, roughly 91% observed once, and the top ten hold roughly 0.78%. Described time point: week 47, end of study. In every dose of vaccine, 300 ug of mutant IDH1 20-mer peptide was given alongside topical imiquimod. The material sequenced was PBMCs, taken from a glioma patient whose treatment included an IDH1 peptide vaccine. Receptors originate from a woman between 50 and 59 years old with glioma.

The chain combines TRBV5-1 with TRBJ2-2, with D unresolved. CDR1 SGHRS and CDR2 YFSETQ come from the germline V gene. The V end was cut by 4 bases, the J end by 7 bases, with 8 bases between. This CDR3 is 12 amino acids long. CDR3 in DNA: TGCGCCAGCAGCCCCTGGGGCGGGGAGCTGTTTTTT. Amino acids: CASSPWGGELFF.

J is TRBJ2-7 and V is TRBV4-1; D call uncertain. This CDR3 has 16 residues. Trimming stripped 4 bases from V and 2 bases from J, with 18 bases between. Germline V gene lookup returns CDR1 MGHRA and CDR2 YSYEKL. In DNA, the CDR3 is TGCGCCAGCAGCCTCATCCTTTCAGATTTCACCTACGAGCAGTACTTC. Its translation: CASSLILSDFTYEQYF.

The CDR3 reads CASSDRQGGETQYF. The CDR3 coding sequence is TGCGCCAGCAGCGACAGACAGGGCGGAGAGACCCAGTACTTC. The chain has TRBV5-1 and TRBJ2-5; 7 nucleotides line up with TRBD1. This CDR3 contains 14 residues. The V and J ends lost 4 bases and 4 bases, in that order; junction bases with no gene match: 7. Germline V gene data show CDR1 as SGHRS and CDR2 as YFSETQ.

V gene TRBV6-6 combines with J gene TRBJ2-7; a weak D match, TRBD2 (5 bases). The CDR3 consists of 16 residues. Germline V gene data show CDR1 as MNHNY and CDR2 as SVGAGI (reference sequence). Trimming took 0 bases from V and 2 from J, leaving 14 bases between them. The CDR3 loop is CASSYSFLGRTYEQYF. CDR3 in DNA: TGTGCCAGCAGTTACTCGTTTTTAGGGAGAACCTACGAGCAGTACTTC.

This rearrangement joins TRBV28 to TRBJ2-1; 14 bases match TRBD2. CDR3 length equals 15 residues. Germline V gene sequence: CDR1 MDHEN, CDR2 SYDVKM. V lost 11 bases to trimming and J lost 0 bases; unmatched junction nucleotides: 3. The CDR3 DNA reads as TGTGCCGGCGGACTAGCGGGGGGCTCCTACAATGAGCAGTTCTTC. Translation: CAGGLAGGSYNEQFF.

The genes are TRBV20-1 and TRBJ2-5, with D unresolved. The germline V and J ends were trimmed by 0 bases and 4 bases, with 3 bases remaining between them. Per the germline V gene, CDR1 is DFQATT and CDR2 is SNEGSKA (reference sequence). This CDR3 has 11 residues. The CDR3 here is CSAREGETQYF. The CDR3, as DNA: TGCAGTGCTAGAGAGGGAGAGACCCAGTACTTC.